What follows is one TCR beta chain and its context. The CDR3 is 14 amino acids. In germline, CDR1 is SGHTA, CDR2 FQGNSA. V dropped 4 bases and J dropped 9; count of bases not matched to a gene: 5. The repertoire was sequenced with immunoSEQ multiplex PCR; TCRdb's copy has only in-frame clones and lacks some. This sample carries approximately 50,000 clones, about 80% of them seen once, and the ten largest clones take around 2.5%. The record originates from a study of memory CD4+ T cells and cytomegalovirus serostatus. The sort gate was single viable CD3+CD4+CD8-CD45RO+ cells for memory CD4+ T cells. Sequencing was done on a sample of memory CD4+ T cells from blood. The V call is TRBV7-2, the J call TRBJ1-3, with TRBD1 identical over 11 bases. This TCR was recovered from an adult in good health and CMV-seropositive. The CDR3 sequence: CASSSGQGGATIYF. CDR3 in DNA: TGTGCCAGCAGCTCGGGACAGGGGGGAGCCACCATATATTTT.